These 3 T cell receptor beta chains were sequenced from one sample in a study of T cell responses to AZD1222 COVID-19 vaccine. The repertoire was sequenced with immunoSEQ multiplex PCR; TCRdb's copy has only in-frame clones and lacks some. Seen here are about 83,000 clones, around 88% observed once, and the top ten hold about 9.5%. The source material was peripheral blood, sampled on day 0 of AZD1222 vaccination. These receptors originate from an adult in good health.

CDR3 amino acids: CASSPGVGGGQETQYF. For the CDR3, the DNA is TGCGCCAGCAGCCCCGGGGTGGGCGGGGGTCAAGAGACCCAGTACTTC. This sequence joins TRBV5-1 and TRBJ2-5; TRBD2 agrees at 7 bases. The germline V gene has CDR1 SGHRS and CDR2 YFSETQ. Germline trimming cut 4 bases from V and 2 bases from J; bases unmatched to any gene: 11. This CDR3 has 16 amino acids.

This chain connects TRBV3-1 (or the pseudogene TRBV3-2) to TRBJ2-2; 12 bases fit TRBD2. Germline CDR1 reads LGHDT; CDR2 reads YNNKEL (reference sequence). V dropped 4 bases and J dropped 5; count of bases not matched to a gene: 11. CDR3 length: 18 amino acids. CDR3 region: CASSRSLAGGSETGELFF. The CDR3 region has the DNA TGTGCCAGCAGCCGCTCACTAGCGGGGGGCTCGGAGACCGGGGAGCTGTTTTTT.

The V call is TRBV4-1, the J call TRBJ2-5; D unclear. The CDR3 contains 15 residues. Germline lookup yields CDR1 MGHRA and CDR2 YSYEKL. Trimming shortened V by 1 base and J by 3 bases, and 12 bases separated the two germline ends. The CDR3 loop reads CASSQVGGAKETQYF. The CDR3 region has the DNA TGCGCCAGCAGCCAAGTCGGTGGAGCAAAAGAGACCCAGTACTTC.